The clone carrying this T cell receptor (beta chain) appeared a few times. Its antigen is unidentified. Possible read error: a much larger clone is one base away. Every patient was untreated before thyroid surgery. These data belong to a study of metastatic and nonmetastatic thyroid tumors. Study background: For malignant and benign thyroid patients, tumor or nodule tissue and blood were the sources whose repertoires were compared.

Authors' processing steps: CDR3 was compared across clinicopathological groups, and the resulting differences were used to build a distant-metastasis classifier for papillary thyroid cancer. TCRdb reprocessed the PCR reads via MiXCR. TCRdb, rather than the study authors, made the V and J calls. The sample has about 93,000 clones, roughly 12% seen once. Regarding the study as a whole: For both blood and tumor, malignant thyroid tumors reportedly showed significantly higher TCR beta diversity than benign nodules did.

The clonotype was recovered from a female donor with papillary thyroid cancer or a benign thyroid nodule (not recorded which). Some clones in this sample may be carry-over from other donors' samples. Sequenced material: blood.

The CDR3 loop is CAIQGGWTYTQYF. Written as DNA, the CDR3 is TGTGCCATTCAGGGGGGATGGACATATACGCAGTATTTT. The chain is built from TRBV10-3 and TRBJ2-3; weak D call: TRBD1 (7 bases). This CDR3 has 13 residues. Trimming removed 9 bases from V and 7 bases from J, with 17 bases in between. Germline loops: CDR1 ENHRY, CDR2 SYGVKD.